This T cell receptor beta chain originates from a study of T cell clonotyping in hematopoietic cell transplantation (dated by TCRdb to about 2021). Concerning the study at large: The study collected approximately 130 blood samples from some 33 consecutive transplant recipients and their related donors. Patients were recruited between September 2015 and 2017 and followed until September 2020 or death. Study-level results and caveats: Overlap with donor repertoires was found for only a small fraction of recipient repertoires, with over 95% found to appear de novo at the given depth. Recipient TCR diversity fell after transplant, with pathologically expanded clonotypes rising progressively from day 30 to day 180. Inverse Simpson Index values from donors and from recipients before transplant predicted broader TCR repertoire diversity after transplant. The sample size was limited, and CD4 and CD8 repertoire contributions could not be separated because cells were not sorted.

Worth noting for this clone: Its antigen is not yet known. Base qualities are missing; no much larger clone stands one base away. Additional DNA sequences in this sample encode the identical CDR3.

The immunoSEQ assay, a bias-controlled multiplex PCR using V- and J-specific primers, was used to amplify TCR beta CDR3 regions from genomic DNA. A proprietary barcode and Illumina adapter sequences were added to the CDR3 amplicons in a second PCR step. An Illumina MiSeq instrument was used for sequencing of the CDR3 libraries. The study's own analysis went as follows. Export and quality control were handled in immunoSEQ Analyzer 3.0, while downstream analyses relied on R Bioconductor and Immunarch. Repertoire metrics were calculated using only productive rearrangements within the normalized downsampled data set. In the normalized cohort, clonotypes with more than 5 templates were defined as pathologically expanded. The Inverse Simpson Index was used to measure repertoire diversity. To capture all clonotypes, CMV-specificity analyses were performed on the non-normalized data set. TCRdb limited this immuneACCESS table to in-frame rearrangements with V and J called. A share of clones is missing; checked studies link under half to unresolved V genes, and the rest is unexplained. That table gives V, J and clone size, and the DNA gave D and trimming. In all, the sample holds some 30,000 clones, and 80% to 95% of those were seen once. Clones ranked in the top ten supply about 10% of the sample.

What this sample's time point label stands for: 100 days after allo-HCT. Blood samples were obtained from recipients approximately 28 days before transplant and at days 30, 100 and 180 after transplant. Using Nuclei Lysis Solution, genomic DNA was extracted from unfractionated peripheral blood mononuclear cells that were either fresh or cryopreserved. There are 15 amino acids in the CDR3, from cysteine to phenylalanine inclusive. The CDR3 DNA has 45 bases and is translated from base 1. According to the germline V gene (reference sequence), CDR1 reads SGHNT and CDR2 reads YYREEE. Relative to germline, V is missing 0 bases and J is missing 2 bases, with 1 base of the junction outside any gene match.

The chain joins TRBV5-4 to TRBJ2-5; a stretch of 10 junction bases matches TRBD2. This specimen was PBMCs, taken 100 days after allogeneic stem cell transplant. The receptor was isolated from a female patient aged 45 to 65 who had an allogeneic stem cell transplant from a related donor, so the T cells may come from the graft donor. Some clones in this sample may be carry-over from other donors' samples. The CDR3 region: CASSLVLAGQETQYF. The bases are TGTGCCAGCAGCTTGGTACTAGCGGGGCAAGAGACCCAGTACTTC.